This T cell receptor beta chain is from a study of blood T cell repertoires in COVID-19. CDR3 size: 15 residues. V dropped 4 bases and J dropped 2; count of bases not matched to a gene: 7. Germline V gene sequence: CDR1 SGDLS, CDR2 YYNGEE. Using immunoSEQ multiplex PCR, the repertoire was profiled, and TCRdb retains in-frame clones only, with some absent. The sample comprises some 62,000 clones, 86% of which are singletons, and 1% to 1.5% rests with the top ten. By share, this clone ranks as medium-sized. Input material: peripheral blood. The chain carries TRBV9 and TRBJ2-3; 7 bases match TRBD2. This TCR derives from an elderly woman with acute or convalescent COVID-19. CDR3 nucleotide sequence: TGTGCCAGCAGCTCTGGCGGGGGATTCACAGATACGCAGTATTTT. This encodes CASSSGGGFTDTQYF.